Shown below are 12 T cell receptor beta chains from a single sample sequenced in a study of T cells in Graves' hyperthyroidism and ophthalmopathy. TCR beta CDR3 region amplification was performed from RNA transcripts. A first-round RT-PCR of the TCR CDR3 used the HTBI primer set. Using its own MiXCR run on the multiplex PCR reads, TCRdb lists one record per CDR3 protein. This sample yields some 180,000 distinct CDR3 sequences, of which roughly 17% are seen a single time; roughly 55% belongs to the top ten. The sample taken for sequencing was blood. The receptors here all came from a woman aged 45 to 65 with Graves' hyperthyroidism.

This clonotype was counted ten times or more. The chain is built from TRBV2 and TRBJ1-4; 7 nucleotides align to TRBD1. The trim removed 6 bases at V and 8 bases at J, leaving 12 bases unmatched. Germline loops: CDR1 SNHLY, CDR2 FYNNEI. This CDR3 comprises 15 residues. The chain's CDR3 is CASRGRTGLGEKLFF. The CDR3 DNA follows: TGTGCCAGCAGAGGACGGACAGGTTTAGGGGAAAAACTGTTTTTT.

As concerns this clonotype: This may come from a read error, since a much larger clone is one base off. This chain's CDR3 is CAGSTIAGLYEQYF. DNA for the CDR3: TGTGCCGGCAGTACCATCGCGGGACTCTACGAGCAGTACTTC. The chain has TRBV28 and TRBJ2-7, with D possibly matching TRBD2 (6 bases). CDR3 length equals 14 residues. The germline V gene has CDR1 MDHEN and CDR2 SYDVKM. Variable domain in full (rest from reference TRBV28 and TRBJ2-7): DVKVTQSSRYLVKRTGEKVFLECVQDMDHENMFWYRQDPGLGLRLIYFSYDVKMKEKGDIPEGYSVSREKKERFSLILESASTNQTSMYLCAGSTIAGLYEQYFGPGTRLTVT.

The V and J genes are TRBV18 and TRBJ2-2; D is perhaps TRBD1 or TRBD2 (6 bases each). The CDR3 has 16 amino acids. Per germline, CDR1 KGHSH and CDR2 LQKENI. The V gene lost 6 bases and the J gene lost 6 bases, with 20 bases spanning the gap. Here the CDR3 reads CASSHPRGTYPGELFF. CDR3 bases: TGTGCCAGCTCCCACCCCCGCGGGACATACCCCGGGGAGCTGTTTTTT.

The chain uses TRBV5-1 and TRBJ1-1; D not certain. Trimming shortened V by 1 base and J by 1 base, and 11 bases separated the two germline ends. The CDR3 has 15 amino acids. CDR1 is SGHRS, CDR2 YFSETQ, per germline. CDR3 nucleotide sequence: TGCGCCAGCAGCTTGCCCAGTGGAGCGAACACTGAAGCTTTCTTT. This codes for CASSLPSGANTEAFF.

The chain is built from TRBV18 and TRBJ2-7; no firm D call. Trimming pared 0 bases from V and 2 bases from J, leaving 8 bases between. This CDR3 is built from 14 residues. Germline V gene sequence: CDR1 KGHSH, CDR2 LQKENI. Here the CDR3 reads CASSPPFLTYEQYF. The CDR3 nucleotides read TGTGCCAGCTCACCACCGTTCTTGACCTACGAGCAGTACTTC.

This clonotype was seen many times. The chain uses TRBV27 and TRBJ2-1; 10 bases are shared with TRBD2. This CDR3 has 15 amino acids. CDR1 is MNHEY and CDR2 is SMNVEV in the germline V gene (reference sequence). The V and J ends lost 8 bases and 2 bases, in that order; junction bases with no gene match: 6. In nucleotides, the CDR3 is TGTGCCAGCGGGCAGAGCGGGAGGGCCTACAATGAGCAGTTCTTC. It is translated as CASGQSGRAYNEQFF.

As DNA, the CDR3 is TGCGCCAGCAGCTTTTCAGCGGGACAAAACTACGAGCAGTACTTC. It translates to CASSFSAGQNYEQYF. The J gene is TRBJ2-7, the V gene TRBV5-1; D might be TRBD2 (7 bases). Trimming cost V 2 bases and J 3 bases, with 15 bases left between them. The CDR3 runs to 15 residues. Germline CDR1 reads SGHRS; CDR2 reads YFSETQ.

The V gene is TRBV15, the J gene TRBJ2-4; D is possibly TRBD1 (6 bases). Deletions cut 0 bases from V and 0 bases from J, with 9 bases between. Germline values: CDR1 LNHNV, CDR2 YYDKDF (reference sequence). This CDR3 is built from 16 residues. The CDR3 protein is CATSRDRGVAKNIQYF. CDR3 DNA: TGTGCCACCAGCAGAGACAGGGGAGTAGCCAAAAACATTCAGTACTTC.

In this sample, this clonotype turned up a few times. This chain uses TRBV19 with TRBJ2-1, with unresolved D. The V gene lost 9 bases and the J gene lost 4 bases, with 16 bases spanning the gap. The length of the CDR3 is 14 residues. Germline loops: CDR1 LNHDA, CDR2 SQIVND (reference sequence). CDR3: CASNRAVGYNEQFF. CDR3 in DNA: TGTGCCAGCAACCGGGCGGTTGGGTACAATGAGCAGTTCTTC.

V and J are TRBV5-8 and TRBJ2-2; 10 bases are shared with TRBD2. This CDR3 contains 17 residues. J lost 7 bases, V lost 0 bases, and 9 bases had no gene match. Germline CDR1 is SGHTS and CDR2 is YDEGEE. The CDR3 is CASSLVSGRAILGELFF. As DNA, the CDR3 is TGTGCCAGCAGCTTGGTGAGCGGGAGGGCCATCCTCGGGGAGCTGTTTTTT.

In its sample, this clonotype was seen many times. The V gene is TRBV2, the J gene TRBJ1-1, with D unresolved. The CDR3 consists of 13 residues. V was clipped by 5 bases and J by 5 bases, with 12 bases between them. CDR1 SNHLY and CDR2 FYNNEI come from the germline V gene. CDR3 sequence reads: CASSKDVMTEAFF. CDR3 bases: TGTGCCAGCAGTAAGGACGTTATGACTGAAGCTTTCTTT.

This clonotype occurred many times. The rearrangement joins TRBV2 to TRBJ1-6; D might be TRBD1 (5 bases). CDR1 and CDR2 from the germline V gene are SNHLY and FYNNEI. V gave up 5 bases and J gave up 5 bases, with 16 bases separating them. The CDR3 is 16 residues long. The CDR3 spells CASSPLAGRNNSPLHF. The CDR3 bases are TGTGCCAGCAGTCCTTTAGCGGGACGGAATAATTCACCCCTCCACTTT.